The sequence of this T cell receptor beta chain was determined in a study of human T cells and chemical hapten exposure. Overall study context: Per-sample TCR yields varied mainly from small pooled library volume differences. Findings of the study overall: Once DPC sensitization occurred, TCRs above 1 in 1000 frequency showed no change.

Unseparated into fractions, whole blood served as the source from which total RNA was extracted. The library tagged each cDNA molecule with unique molecular identifiers. In the authors' methods: Across samples, TCR counts had a median of 95,638 and ranged from about 23,224 to 700,000. TCRdb called the 5' RACE reads again in MiXCR, with one record for every CDR3 protein. These V and J calls are TCRdb output, not the study's own analysis. The sample yields 81,000 or so distinct CDR3 sequences, about 8% seen once. From germline, CDR1 is MGHDK and CDR2 SYGVNS. The CDR3 spans 14 residues. Trimming cost V 4 bases and J 3 bases; bases outside gene matches: 1. In its sample, this clonotype was seen a few times. The antigen remains undetermined.

The genes are TRBV25-1 and TRBJ2-3, with 10 nucleotides matching TRBD1. This sequence was found in a male donor in good health. The CDR3 reads CASSGTGGTDTQYF. The CDR3 coding sequence is TGTGCCAGCAGTGGGACAGGGGGGACAGATACGCAGTATTTT. The variable domain in full, with the rest retrieved from reference TRBV25-1 and TRBJ2-3, is EADIYQTPRYLVIGTGKKITLECSQTMGHDKMYWYQQDPGMELHLIHYSYGVNSTEKGDLSSESTVSRIRTEHFPLTLESARPSHTSQYLCASSGTGGTDTQYFGPGTRLTVL.